Listed below are T cell receptor beta chains from one sample, sequenced in a study of T-cell reconstitution after alpha-beta-depleted transplantation in children. MiXCR, run by TCRdb on the PCR reads, gives a single entry per CDR3 protein. The sample records some 500,000 distinct CDR3 sequences, approximately 20% being singletons. Specimen: PBMCs from the stem cell graft donor, collected from the stem cell graft. These receptors all stem from a human donor who donated a stem cell graft to a child with acute lymphoblastic leukemia. The CDR3 runs from the conserved cysteine through the conserved F or W. Each record gives: clone size, V gene, J gene, D gene, CDR3 DNA, CDR3 protein. The D gene is left open where the match is weak. Size is omitted from some rows. Given values are once, few, many or a class for expanded clones.

clone size: NA
V gene: TRBV20-1
J gene: TRBJ2-7
D gene: NA
CDR3 DNA: TGCAGTGCTAGAGATATAAGAAGCGAGCAGTACTTC
CDR3 protein: CSARDIRSEQYF

clone size: few
V gene: TRBV2
J gene: TRBJ2-2
D gene: NA
CDR3 DNA: TGTGCCAGCAAGGGAGAGGTTGACACCGGGGAGCTGTTTTTT
CDR3 protein: CASKGEVDTGELFF

clone size: many
V gene: TRBV12-3/TRBV12-4
J gene: TRBJ2-5
D gene: NA
CDR3 DNA: TGTGCCAGCAGTTTGGGTACAGCCCAAGAGACCCAGTACTTC
CDR3 protein: CASSLGTAQETQYF

clone size: few
V gene: TRBV9
J gene: TRBJ2-1
D gene: NA
CDR3 DNA: TGTGCCAGCAGCGTAGAGAGTAGCGGACTCAATGAGCAGTTCTTC
CDR3 protein: CASSVESSGLNEQFF

clone size: NA
V gene: TRBV9
J gene: TRBJ1-5
D gene: NA
CDR3 DNA: TGTGCCAGCAGCCGTGACGGTGGCAATCAGCCCCAGCATTTT
CDR3 protein: CASSRDGGNQPQHF

clone size: NA
V gene: TRBV12-3/TRBV12-4
J gene: TRBJ1-2
D gene: TRBD1
CDR3 DNA: TGTGCCAGCAGTTTTGGACAGGGGGTATCCGATGGCTACACCTTC
CDR3 protein: CASSFGQGVSDGYTF

clone size: NA
V gene: TRBV3-1
J gene: TRBJ1-3
D gene: NA
CDR3 DNA: TGTGCCAGCAGCCAGGGGACTGGAAACACCATATATTTT
CDR3 protein: CASSQGTGNTIYF

clone size: NA
V gene: TRBV5-1
J gene: TRBJ2-1
D gene: NA
CDR3 DNA: TGCGCCAGCAGCTACGAAAGGGCCCACAATGAGCAGTTCTTC
CDR3 protein: CASSYERAHNEQFF

clone size: NA
V gene: TRBV4-1
J gene: TRBJ1-1
D gene: NA
CDR3 DNA: TGCGCCAGCAGCCAAGAGCAGGGCCGGACTGAAGCTTTCTTT
CDR3 protein: CASSQEQGRTEAFF

clone size: few
V gene: TRBV20-1
J gene: TRBJ2-7
D gene: NA
CDR3 DNA: TGCAGTGCTAGGTCCCTAGGGAACGAGCAGTACTTC
CDR3 protein: CSARSLGNEQYF

clone size: NA
V gene: TRBV5-1
J gene: TRBJ2-1
D gene: TRBD2
CDR3 DNA: TGCGCCAGCAGCCACGACTATAGACTAGCGGGTGCCAATGAGCAGTTCTTC
CDR3 protein: CASSHDYRLAGANEQFF

clone size: NA
V gene: TRBV5-1
J gene: TRBJ2-2
D gene: NA
CDR3 DNA: TGCACCAGCAGCTTGGCTCCGAATCCCGGCGGCACCGGGGAGCTGTTTTTT
CDR3 protein: CTSSLAPNPGGTGELFF

clone size: NA
V gene: TRBV20-1
J gene: TRBJ2-7
D gene: NA
CDR3 DNA: TGCAGTGCCGAGACAGAGGATTTTGTCTACGAGCAGTACTTC
CDR3 protein: CSAETEDFVYEQYF

clone size: NA
V gene: TRBV12-3/TRBV12-4
J gene: TRBJ1-1
D gene: NA
CDR3 DNA: TGTGCCTCCCAAGTAAGGGGGATGGGCACTGAAGCTTTCTTT
CDR3 protein: CASQVRGMGTEAFF

clone size: NA
V gene: TRBV20-1
J gene: TRBJ2-2
D gene: NA
CDR3 DNA: TGCAGTGTCAGAGCGAGGAACACCGGGGAGCTGTTTTTT
CDR3 protein: CSVRARNTGELFF

clone size: NA
V gene: TRBV12-3/TRBV12-4
J gene: TRBJ2-1
D gene: TRBD2
CDR3 DNA: TGTGCCAGCAGTTTTGGTGGCGGGAGGTCTAGCAATGAGCAGTTCTTC
CDR3 protein: CASSFGGGRSSNEQFF

clone size: NA
V gene: TRBV14
J gene: TRBJ2-7
D gene: TRBD2
CDR3 DNA: TGTGCCAGCAGCCAAGTGGCGGGAGGGCCCTCCTACGAGCAGTACTTC
CDR3 protein: CASSQVAGGPSYEQYF

clone size: NA
V gene: TRBV6-1
J gene: TRBJ2-7
D gene: NA
CDR3 DNA: TGTGCCAGCAGTGATGTCGGGGCAGGGGCCTACGAGCAGTACTTC
CDR3 protein: CASSDVGAGAYEQYF

clone size: many
V gene: TRBV7-9
J gene: TRBJ1-2
D gene: NA
CDR3 DNA: TGTGCCAGCATCCCCCCGTCCGGCTTCCTTCTCGATGGCTACACCTTC
CDR3 protein: CASIPPSGFLLDGYTF

clone size: NA
V gene: TRBV4-1
J gene: TRBJ2-7
D gene: TRBD2
CDR3 DNA: TGCGCCAGCAGCCAAGGCCCCCCTAACAGCGGGAGGGCCTTGGCCCACGAGCAGTACTTC
CDR3 protein: CASSQGPPNSGRALAHEQYF

clone size: NA
V gene: TRBV11-2
J gene: TRBJ2-7
D gene: TRBD2
CDR3 DNA: TGTGCCAGCAGCATATATTCCGGGACTAGTTTCTACGAGCAGTACTTC
CDR3 protein: CASSIYSGTSFYEQYF

clone size: few
V gene: TRBV19
J gene: TRBJ1-1
D gene: NA
CDR3 DNA: TGTGCCAGTAGTATACAGGGGATCGTCCCTGAAGCTTTCTTT
CDR3 protein: CASSIQGIVPEAFF

clone size: NA
V gene: TRBV6-2/TRBV6-3
J gene: TRBJ2-4
D gene: TRBD1
CDR3 DNA: TGTGCCAGCAGTTACCCCGGGACAGGGAAAGATATTCAGTACTTC
CDR3 protein: CASSYPGTGKDIQYF

clone size: NA
V gene: TRBV4-1
J gene: TRBJ2-3
D gene: NA
CDR3 DNA: TGCGCCAGCAGCCAAGGGCCAGGCGGGACAAGAGCAGATACGCAGTATTTT
CDR3 protein: CASSQGPGGTRADTQYF

clone size: few
V gene: TRBV6-1
J gene: TRBJ2-1
D gene: TRBD2
CDR3 DNA: TGTGCCAGCAGCCTCTCCTTACTAGCGGGAGGGTTCGATGAGCAGTTCTTC
CDR3 protein: CASSLSLLAGGFDEQFF

clone size: NA
V gene: TRBV4-1
J gene: TRBJ2-3
D gene: NA
CDR3 DNA: TGCGCCAGCAGCCAAGAACCAAATACGCAGTATTTT
CDR3 protein: CASSQEPNTQYF

clone size: NA
V gene: TRBV12-3/TRBV12-4
J gene: TRBJ2-3
D gene: TRBD2
CDR3 DNA: TGTGCCAGCAGCAAGACTAGCTTCCCGGGACTCACAGATACGCAGTATTTT
CDR3 protein: CASSKTSFPGLTDTQYF

clone size: NA
V gene: TRBV3-1
J gene: TRBJ2-2
D gene: NA
CDR3 DNA: TGTGCCAGCAGCCAAGATTGGGGGTCTCACACCGGGGAGCTGTTTTTT
CDR3 protein: CASSQDWGSHTGELFF

clone size: NA
V gene: TRBV29-1
J gene: TRBJ2-1
D gene: NA
CDR3 DNA: TGCAGCGTTGAAGTAGGTCGCAGACTGAATGAGCAGTTCTTC
CDR3 protein: CSVEVGRRLNEQFF

clone size: NA
V gene: TRBV5-1
J gene: TRBJ2-5
D gene: NA
CDR3 DNA: TGCGCCAGCAGCTTAGAAAGATGGGGCCAAGAGACCCAGTACTTC
CDR3 protein: CASSLERWGQETQYF

clone size: NA
V gene: TRBV14
J gene: TRBJ2-1
D gene: NA
CDR3 DNA: TGTGCCAGCAGCCAAGGCGGGGAGTTCAATGAGCAGTTCTTC
CDR3 protein: CASSQGGEFNEQFF

clone size: many
V gene: TRBV27
J gene: TRBJ2-7
D gene: NA
CDR3 DNA: TGTGCCAGCAGTTTATCGAGGCCCTACGAGCAGTACTTC
CDR3 protein: CASSLSRPYEQYF

clone size: few
V gene: TRBV5-1
J gene: TRBJ2-1
D gene: NA
CDR3 DNA: TGCGCCAGCAGCTTGGATCCGTTCGAGCAGTTCTTC
CDR3 protein: CASSLDPFEQFF

clone size: NA
V gene: TRBV2
J gene: TRBJ1-2
D gene: TRBD1
CDR3 DNA: TGTGCCCGCCGGGACAGGGTCTATGGCTACACCTTC
CDR3 protein: CARRDRVYGYTF

clone size: few
V gene: TRBV20-1
J gene: TRBJ2-7
D gene: TRBD2
CDR3 DNA: TGCAGTGCGGGAGGACTAGCGGTCCCTTACGAGCAGTACTTC
CDR3 protein: CSAGGLAVPYEQYF

clone size: few
V gene: TRBV4-1
J gene: TRBJ2-2
D gene: TRBD2
CDR3 DNA: TGCGCCAGCAGCCCCAGCGGGAGTAGGACCGGGGAGCTGTTTTTT
CDR3 protein: CASSPSGSRTGELFF

clone size: NA
V gene: TRBV19
J gene: TRBJ2-1
D gene: TRBD1
CDR3 DNA: TGTGCCAGTAGTACGACAGGGATTATCCGGGATGAGCAGTTCTTC
CDR3 protein: CASSTTGIIRDEQFF

clone size: NA
V gene: TRBV6-2/TRBV6-3
J gene: TRBJ2-3
D gene: TRBD1
CDR3 DNA: TGTGCCAGCAGTTACTCACCGTCTGGGACAGGGGTTAATACGCAGTATTTT
CDR3 protein: CASSYSPSGTGVNTQYF

clone size: few
V gene: TRBV7-2
J gene: TRBJ2-3
D gene: NA
CDR3 DNA: TGTGCCAGCAGCTTAGAGGGTTTTATCACAGATACGCAGTATTTT
CDR3 protein: CASSLEGFITDTQYF

clone size: NA
V gene: TRBV7-9
J gene: TRBJ2-7
D gene: NA
CDR3 DNA: TGTGCCAGCAGCTCCCGAGGAGGGTCGGCCTACGAGCAGTACTTC
CDR3 protein: CASSSRGGSAYEQYF

clone size: few
V gene: TRBV12-3/TRBV12-4
J gene: TRBJ2-7
D gene: TRBD2
CDR3 DNA: TGTGCCAGCAGTCTTTTAAGCGGGAGGTTTACCTACGAGCAGTACTTC
CDR3 protein: CASSLLSGRFTYEQYF

clone size: few
V gene: TRBV11-1
J gene: TRBJ2-7
D gene: NA
CDR3 DNA: TGTGCCAGCAGCTTCTCGAACGCCCCCCACGGGACTGGACCCTACGAGCAGTACTTC
CDR3 protein: CASSFSNAPHGTGPYEQYF

clone size: NA
V gene: TRBV7-9
J gene: TRBJ2-5
D gene: TRBD2
CDR3 DNA: TGTGCCAGCAGCTTAGTGCTCCCGCGGGGGGAGACCCAGTACTTC
CDR3 protein: CASSLVLPRGETQYF

clone size: NA
V gene: TRBV20-1
J gene: TRBJ2-1
D gene: NA
CDR3 DNA: TGCAGTGCTCCGAAAAGCGAAAACTACAATGAGCAGTTCTTC
CDR3 protein: CSAPKSENYNEQFF

clone size: few
V gene: TRBV7-9
J gene: TRBJ1-5
D gene: NA
CDR3 DNA: TGTGCCAGCAGCTTAAATTGGGAGGAAGGTCAGCCCCAGCATTTT
CDR3 protein: CASSLNWEEGQPQHF

clone size: few
V gene: TRBV15
J gene: TRBJ2-1
D gene: TRBD2
CDR3 DNA: TGTGCCCCCTACGTTAGCGGGTTTTCCTACAATGAGCAGTTCTTC
CDR3 protein: CAPYVSGFSYNEQFF

clone size: NA
V gene: TRBV3-1
J gene: TRBJ1-2
D gene: NA
CDR3 DNA: TGTGCCAGCAGACAAGGACAAGGATCACAATGGATCTATGGCTACACCTTC
CDR3 protein: CASRQGQGSQWIYGYTF

clone size: NA
V gene: TRBV3-1
J gene: TRBJ2-7
D gene: NA
CDR3 DNA: TGTGCCAGCAGCCAAGAGATTGGGGCCGTAACCTACGAGCAGTACTTC
CDR3 protein: CASSQEIGAVTYEQYF

clone size: NA
V gene: TRBV12-3/TRBV12-4
J gene: TRBJ2-7
D gene: TRBD1
CDR3 DNA: TGTGCCAGCAGTTACCGGGACAGGCCCACCGAGCAGTACTTC
CDR3 protein: CASSYRDRPTEQYF

clone size: once
V gene: TRBV20-1
J gene: TRBJ2-7
D gene: NA
CDR3 DNA: TGCAGTGCCATCCCCGGGACAAACTACGAGCAGTACTTC
CDR3 protein: CSAIPGTNYEQYF

clone size: NA
V gene: TRBV5-1
J gene: TRBJ2-7
D gene: NA
CDR3 DNA: TGCGCCAGCAGCTTGTCGGAATCACCATACTACGAGCAGTACTTC
CDR3 protein: CASSLSESPYYEQYF

clone size: few
V gene: TRBV7-6
J gene: TRBJ1-3
D gene: NA
CDR3 DNA: TGTGCCAGCAGCCCCGACAGGCTGGGGGCTGGAAACACCATATATTTT
CDR3 protein: CASSPDRLGAGNTIYF

clone size: few
V gene: TRBV29-1
J gene: TRBJ2-3
D gene: NA
CDR3 DNA: TGCAGCGTTGAAAAAGGGGGTACGCAGTATTTT
CDR3 protein: CSVEKGGTQYF

clone size: NA
V gene: TRBV12-3/TRBV12-4
J gene: TRBJ2-3
D gene: TRBD2
CDR3 DNA: TGTGCCAGCAGTCCACCAGCGGGAGTAGCAGATACGCAGTATTTT
CDR3 protein: CASSPPAGVADTQYF

clone size: NA
V gene: TRBV6-5
J gene: TRBJ2-5
D gene: NA
CDR3 DNA: TGTGCCAGCAGTTACGTTGCCGTACAAGAGACCCAGTACTTC
CDR3 protein: CASSYVAVQETQYF

clone size: few
V gene: TRBV29-1
J gene: TRBJ2-7
D gene: NA
CDR3 DNA: TGCAGCGTATACCGGACAGATAAACCAGACGAGCAGTACTTC
CDR3 protein: CSVYRTDKPDEQYF

clone size: NA
V gene: TRBV15
J gene: TRBJ1-1
D gene: NA
CDR3 DNA: TGTGCCACCAGCAGAGACGGTGAAGCTTTCTTT
CDR3 protein: CATSRDGEAFF

clone size: few
V gene: TRBV19
J gene: TRBJ2-7
D gene: NA
CDR3 DNA: TGTGCCAGTAGTACCGGACGACCCTACGAGCAGTACTTC
CDR3 protein: CASSTGRPYEQYF

clone size: few
V gene: TRBV4-1
J gene: TRBJ2-7
D gene: NA
CDR3 DNA: TGCGCCAGCAGCCAAGTCCCTTTTCTAGTATACGAGCAGTACTTC
CDR3 protein: CASSQVPFLVYEQYF